Given below is one TCR beta chain in context. Sequence at one end of the junction differs from germline and may be a read error. The CDR3 totals 15 residues. Germline values: CDR1 SGHTA, CDR2 FQGNSA. The data were obtained in a study of T cells in Graves' hyperthyroidism and ophthalmopathy. What was amplified from RNA transcripts were TCR beta CDR3 regions. TCR CDR3 regions were first amplified by RT-PCR with HTBI primers. Via MiXCR, TCRdb re-called the multiplex PCR reads, giving one row per CDR3 protein. The sample comprises about 420,000 distinct CDR3 sequences, roughly an eighth of which are singletons, and 5% to 6.5% rests with the top ten.

The clonotype comes from a woman in her late teens or twenties with Graves' hyperthyroidism. The chain links TRBV7-2 to TRBJ2-5, with TRBD2 matching over 8 bases. The sequencing sample was made of blood. CDR3 sequence: CASSSGPAGVETQDF. CDR3 sequence (DNA): TGTGCCAGCAGCTCAGGACCAGCGGGAGTGGAGACCCAGGACTTC.